The text below deals with one T cell receptor (beta chain). As yet, its antigen is unknown. The CDR3 extends over 14 amino acids. CDR1 and CDR2 (germline): MGHRA, YSYEKL. With 4 bases clipped from V and 9 bases from J, the junction kept 7 bases outside the gene matches. The sample is drawn from a study of T cells after yellow fever vaccination. Study-level results: Researchers noted that a small share of clonotypes showed up in both CD4 and CD8 compartments. The study re-detected most primary-vaccination clones after the booster (approximately 96% CD4, 88% CD8). Researchers report a weaker secondary response that nonetheless peaked faster, day 5 versus 15.

Generation of TCR cDNA used 5'RACE template switching (which added a universal primer site and UMIs). TCRdb ran MiXCR on the 5' RACE reads and lists one entry per CDR3 protein. The data contain 350,000 or so distinct CDR3 sequences, roughly 8.6% of them singletons. The sequence was obtained from a man in his late teens or twenties who received the YFV17D yellow fever vaccine. The source was PBMCs, collected about 49 days after the first yellow fever vaccination. V gene TRBV4-1 combines with J gene TRBJ2-2; TRBD2 agrees at 8 bases. CDR3 in DNA: TGCGCCAGCAGCCGTCCGGGGGGGGTACGGGAGCTGTTTTTT. This gives the protein CASSRPGGVRELFF.